One and the same sample provided the 11 T cell receptor beta chains below, sequenced in a study of long-term antiretroviral therapy in people with HIV. Version v3.0 of the immunoSEQ assay was performed at survey level. Measured with immunoSEQ multiplex PCR; TCRdb has only the in-frame clones, and not every one. Of 30,000 or so clones in the sample, 84% are singletons; the top ten hold less than 8%. The sample was unsorted PBMCs, taken 0.4 years after starting antiretroviral therapy. These receptors were obtained from a man between 18 and 29 years old with HIV.

Worth noting for this clone: This CDR3 is also generated by other DNA sequences in the sample. This rearrangement joins TRBV7-9 to TRBJ1-2, with unresolved D. The CDR3 runs to 15 residues. CDR1 is SEHNR and CDR2 is FQNEAQ in the germline V gene (reference sequence). V was trimmed by 2 bases and J by 2 bases, leaving 12 bases between them. CDR3 sequence (DNA): TGTGCCAGCAGCTTACGACGAGACAAGAACTATGGCTACACCTTC. Its translation is CASSLRRDKNYGYTF.

The chain has TRBV19 and TRBJ1-1, with D possibly TRBD1 on 6 matching bases. Germline CDR1 is LNHDA and CDR2 is SQIVND (reference sequence). This CDR3 has 14 residues. V lost 7 bases and J 1 base, leaving 13 bases between the germline ends. CDR3 in DNA: TGTGCCAGTAATAGTTGGGGGCCGAACACTGAAGCTTTCTTT. It codes for CASNSWGPNTEAFF.

This clone was counted a single time. V and J are TRBV6-5 and TRBJ1-2; TRBD1 matches 7 bases. The CDR3 consists of 16 residues. J lost 0 bases, V lost 4 bases, and 8 bases had no gene match. Germline V lookup: CDR1 MNHEY, CDR2 SVGAGI. The CDR3 protein is CASSLTYRGPNYGYTF. The CDR3 nucleotides read TGTGCCAGCAGTTTGACTTACAGGGGCCCTAACTATGGCTACACCTTC.

This chain joins TRBV7-9 and TRBJ1-1; TRBD1 agrees at 8 bases. CDR3 length: 14 residues. The ends lost 5 bases at V and 3 bases at J; junction bases unmatched: 5. Germline CDR1 and CDR2: SEHNR and FQNEAQ (reference sequence). The CDR3 loop reads CASSKGQEDTEAFF. CDR3 DNA sequence: TGTGCCAGCAGCAAGGGACAGGAAGACACTGAAGCTTTCTTT.

This sequence joins TRBV29-1 and TRBJ1-2; no firm D call. CDR1 and CDR2 (germline): SQVTM, ANQGSEA. V lost 8 bases, J lost 1 base, and 20 bases lay in between. The length of the CDR3 is 15 residues. The CDR3 DNA reads as TGCAGCTCCAAAACGGGCGAGGCCCTTAACTATGGCTACACCTTC. This codes for CSSKTGEALNYGYTF.

This clone has only a few counts. The genes are TRBV7-8 and TRBJ1-2; 7 nucleotides agree with TRBD1. The CDR3 spans 14 residues. Per germline, CDR1 SGHVS and CDR2 FQNEAQ. With 4 bases clipped from V and 8 bases from J, the junction kept 10 bases outside the gene matches. CDR3 residues: CASSWARGPGGYTF. Written as DNA, the CDR3 is TGTGCCAGCAGCTGGGCGAGGGGGCCGGGCGGCTACACCTTC.

The rearrangement joins TRBV28 to TRBJ1-1; TRBD1 might be the D (5 bases). The CDR3 is 16 amino acids. Germline values: CDR1 MDHEN, CDR2 SYDVKM. Trimming took off 3 bases at V and 7 bases at J, with 21 bases between the two ends. The CDR3 loop reads CASSFRGKEEHDEAFF. The CDR3 nucleotides read TGTGCCAGCAGTTTCCGGGGGAAAGAAGAACATGATGAAGCTTTCTTT.

J is TRBJ2-7 and V is TRBV5-6; 10 bases line up with TRBD1. Germline V gene sequence: CDR1 SGHDT, CDR2 YYEEEE. The CDR3 is 15 residues long. With 1 base clipped from V and 2 bases from J, the junction kept 3 bases outside the gene matches. CDR3 sequence reads: CASSLRGTGAYEQYF. Here the CDR3 DNA reads TGTGCCAGCAGCTTGAGGGGGACAGGGGCCTACGAGCAGTACTTC.

The chain links TRBV4-3 to TRBJ2-1; D possibly matches TRBD1 or TRBD2 (5 bases each). The germline V and J ends were trimmed by 5 bases and 6 bases, with 17 bases remaining between them. The germline gives CDR1 LGHNA, CDR2 YSLEER. This CDR3 region has 15 residues. The CDR3 region has the DNA TGCGCCAGCAGCGCAACTAGGGGATCGGGCAATGAGCAGTTCTTC. It is translated as CASSATRGSGNEQFF.

The chain uses TRBV29-1 and TRBJ1-1, with D unresolved. Trimming removed 7 bases at V and 3 bases at J, with 15 bases between. Germline CDR1 is SQVTM and CDR2 is ANQGSEA. The CDR3 has 13 amino acids. As DNA, the CDR3 is TGCAGCGGCCCAGCCGGGAGATACACTGAAGCTTTCTTT. The encoded protein is CSGPAGRYTEAFF.

This rearrangement joins TRBV5-1 to TRBJ2-1; the match to TRBD1 covers 7 bases. The CDR3 covers 16 residues. V lost 0 bases, J lost 4 bases, and 7 bases stayed unmatched. Germline CDR1 is SGHRS and CDR2 is YFSETQ. CDR3 sequence (DNA): TGCGCCAGCAGCTTGGATTCTCGACAGGGATACAATGAGCAGTTCTTC. Protein: CASSLDSRQGYNEQFF.